Listed here are 23 T cell receptor beta chains from one sample, sequenced in a study of CD8+CD57+ T cells in acquired aplastic anemia. Investigators profiled TCR beta VDJ and CDR3 from genomic DNA template. TCRdb analysed the reads with MiXCR anew, one entry per CDR3 protein. The data hold under 500,000 distinct CDR3 sequences, with about a third observed a single time. Patients chosen for sequencing had shown CD8+CD57+ cell expansion by flow cytometry. Sample: sorted CD4+, CD8+, or CD8+CD57+ T cells (not recorded which) from PBMCs. The receptors come from a human donor with aplastic anemia.

As to this clonotype: A much larger clone differs by one base, so this may be a read error. The chain is built from TRBV25-1 and TRBJ2-7; 7 nucleotides agree with TRBD2. J lost 2 bases, V lost 6 bases, and 10 bases had no gene match. Germline V gene data show CDR1 as MGHDK and CDR2 as SYGVNS. The CDR3 is made up of 15 amino acids. The CDR3 DNA is TGTGCCAGCAGCGAGGGGAATAGCGGGCCCTACGAGCAGTACTTC. Amino acids: CASSEGNSGPYEQYF.

This clonotype has only a few counts. This clone may be a read error of a much larger clone one base away. The chain has TRBV15 and TRBJ1-4; TRBD1 is a possible D gene (5 bases). This CDR3 is 13 amino acids long. CDR1 is LNHNV and CDR2 is YYDKDF in the germline V gene (reference sequence). CDR3 sequence (DNA): TGTGCCGCCAGCAGGGCGCCCCTAGAAAAACTGTTTTTT. Translating gives CAASRAPLEKLFF.

The chain uses TRBV5-1 and TRBJ2-7; TRBD2 might be the D (6 bases). V shed 0 bases and J shed 5 bases, with 9 bases lying between them. Germline lookup yields CDR1 SGHRS and CDR2 YFSETQ. CDR3 length equals 13 residues. CDR3 loop: CASSLGRAHEQYF. The CDR3, as DNA: TGCGCCAGCAGCTTGGGGAGGGCCCACGAGCAGTACTTC.

The rearrangement links TRBV27 to TRBJ1-3; a weak D match, TRBD1 (6 bases). Trimming pared 2 bases from V and 2 bases from J, leaving 13 bases between. The CDR3 spans 16 residues. Germline-derived CDR1 and CDR2 are MNHEY and SMNVEV (reference sequence). The CDR3 nucleotides read TGTGCCAGCAGTTTAAGGGGGTGGGAGACTGGAAACACCATATATTTT. Its protein product is CASSLRGWETGNTIYF.

At least ten counts were recorded for this clonotype. The rearrangement joins TRBV24-1 to TRBJ2-7, with no clear D. This CDR3 region has 13 residues. Germline assignment: CDR1 KGHDR and CDR2 SFDVKD. With 5 bases removed from V and 7 bases from J, the gap between germline ends came to 14 bases. CDR3 nucleotides: TGTGCCACCAGTGGCCGGGCCGCTGGAGAGCAGTACTTC. This gives the protein CATSGRAAGEQYF.

At least ten counts were recorded for this clonotype. The gene calls are TRBV19 and TRBJ1-2; tentative D call: TRBD1 (5 bases). CDR1 LNHDA and CDR2 SQIVND come from the germline V gene (reference sequence). V shed 7 bases and J shed 8 bases, with 17 bases lying between them. The CDR3 has 13 amino acids. The CDR3 sequence is CASNQGTPRGYTF. DNA of the CDR3: TGTGCCAGTAATCAGGGTACACCTAGAGGCTACACCTTC.

The table lists this clonotype with many counts. The chain links TRBV7-8 to TRBJ2-7, with unresolved D. The V gene's germline CDR1 is SGHVS and CDR2 FQNEAQ. This CDR3 is 12 amino acids long. V was pared by 1 base and J by 5 bases, with 6 bases between. The CDR3 DNA reads TGTGCCAGCAGCTTAGGCCGGGACGAGCAGTACTTC. Translated, it gives CASSLGRDEQYF. Supplemented by reference TRBV7-8 and TRBJ2-7, the full variable domain reads GAGVSQSPRYKVAKRGQDVALRCDPISGHVSLFWYQQALGQGPEFLTYFQNEAQLDKSGLPSDRFFAERPEGSVSTLKIQRTQQEDSAVYLCASSLGRDEQYFGPGTRLTVT.

This clonotype was recorded at least ten times. The chain couples TRBV20-1 to TRBJ1-4; TRBD1 matches 7 bases. V trimming: 5 bases; J trimming: 5 bases; junction bases outside the gene matches: 5. The germline V gene has CDR1 DFQATT and CDR2 SNEGSKA (reference sequence). The CDR3 length is 13 residues. The CDR3: CSAHLTGNEKLFF. The CDR3 bases are TGCAGTGCTCACCTGACAGGGAATGAAAAACTGTTTTTT.

V and J are TRBV10-2 and TRBJ2-2; 10 bases fit TRBD2. V was clipped by 6 bases and J by 7 bases; unmatched bases: 8. This CDR3 comprises 15 residues. Per germline, CDR1 WSHSY and CDR2 SAAADI. CDR3 protein: CASRTTSGTGGELFF. The DNA of the CDR3 is TGCGCCAGCAGGACCACTAGCGGGACCGGCGGGGAGCTGTTTTTT.

This clonotype was seen a few times. The rearrangement uses TRBV12-3 or TRBV12-4 and TRBJ2-2; unclear D gene. Between the trimmed V and J ends, which lost 3 bases and 7 bases, there was a span of 3 bases. CDR3 length: 11 residues. The CDR3 loop reads CASSFFGELFF. The DNA for the CDR3 is TGTGCCAGCAGTTTCTTCGGGGAGCTGTTTTTT.

The gene calls are TRBV7-2 and TRBJ2-7; tentatively, D is TRBD2 (7 bases). The ends were cut back, 1 base at V and 4 bases at J, with 11 bases in the middle. The CDR3 contains 14 residues. Germline V gene data show CDR1 as SGHTA and CDR2 as FQGNSA. CDR3 nucleotides: TGTGCCAGCAGCTTAGAACGGGGGGCGTACGAGCAGTACTTC. Translated, it gives CASSLERGAYEQYF.

Details on this clonotype: A much larger clone lies a single base off, so this may be a read error. CDR3 nucleotides: TGTGCCAGCAGTGAAGCAATAGGACAGGAGCAGTACTTC. Translating it yields CASSEAIGQEQYF. This rearrangement joins TRBV6-1 to TRBJ2-7, with a possible D match to TRBD1 (6 bases). Germline CDR1 reads MNHNS; CDR2 reads SASEGT. The V end was cut by 0 bases, the J end by 7 bases, with 10 bases between. The CDR3 contains 13 residues.

This clonotype was picked up many times. The V gene is TRBV2, the J gene TRBJ1-1; no reliable D call. The CDR3 consists of 13 residues. CDR1 is SNHLY and CDR2 is FYNNEI in the germline V gene. V dropped 6 bases and J dropped 0 bases, with 8 bases sitting between them. CDR3 protein: CASRVTMNTEAFF. CDR3 DNA sequence: TGTGCCAGCAGGGTCACAATGAACACTGAAGCTTTCTTT.

The genes are TRBV12-3 or TRBV12-4 and TRBJ2-7, with no clear D. V lost 0 bases and J 3 bases, leaving 12 bases between the germline ends. The CDR3 length is 15 residues. Written as DNA, the CDR3 is TGTGCCAGCAGTTTAGCCCCCTTGAATATCTACGAGCAGTACTTC. It yields the protein CASSLAPLNIYEQYF.

The J gene is TRBJ2-2, the V gene TRBV6-5; D not certain. Germline V gene data show CDR1 as MNHEY and CDR2 as SVGAGI. The ends were cut back, 2 bases at V and 3 bases at J, with 7 bases in the middle. CDR3 size: 14 residues. CDR3: CASSYRADTGELFF. CDR3 coding DNA: TGTGCCAGCAGTTACAGGGCGGACACCGGGGAGCTGTTTTTT.

V gene TRBV2 combines with J gene TRBJ2-1; the D gene is possibly TRBD2 (5 bases). Germline V gene lookup returns CDR1 SNHLY and CDR2 FYNNEI. The germline V and J ends were trimmed by 8 bases and 7 bases, with 15 bases remaining between them. The CDR3 length is 13 residues. Here the CDR3 reads CASRDSRKNEQFF. The CDR3 DNA reads TGTGCCAGCCGGGATAGTCGGAAAAATGAGCAGTTCTTC. Full variable domain (missing parts from reference TRBV2 and TRBJ2-1): EPEVTQTPSHQVTQMGQEVILRCVPISNHLYFYWYRQILGQKVEFLVSFYNNEISEKSEIFDDQFSVERPDGSNFTLKIRSTKLEDSAMYFCASRDSRKNEQFFGPGTRLTVL.

This clonotype was recorded at least ten times. The chain employs TRBV19 and TRBJ1-5, with D uncertain. Trimming left V 4 bases short and J 4 bases short, with 14 bases between. The CDR3 contains 15 residues. Germline V lookup: CDR1 LNHDA, CDR2 SQIVND (reference sequence). As DNA, the CDR3 is TGTGCCAGTAGTACCGCGAGTGAAGTTAATCAGCCCCAGCATTTT. Its translation is CASSTASEVNQPQHF. The variable domain in full, with the rest retrieved from reference TRBV19 and TRBJ1-5, is DGGITQSPKYLFRKEGQNVTLSCEQNLNHDAMYWYRQDPGQGLRLIYYSQIVNDFQKGDIAEGYSVSREKKESFPLTVTSAQKNPTAFYLCASSTASEVNQPQHFGDGTRLSIL.

A note on this clonotype: A much larger clone lies a single base off, so this may be a read error. The CDR3 loop is CASSVGLSTDAQYF. The CDR3 DNA is TGTGCCAGCAGCGTGGGACTGAGCACAGATGCGCAGTATTTT. The rearrangement joins TRBV2 to TRBJ2-3; a weak D match, TRBD2 (6 bases). This CDR3 comprises 14 residues. In germline, CDR1 is SNHLY, CDR2 FYNNEI. The full variable domain, in which reference TRBV2 and TRBJ2-3 provide the parts outside the CDR3, is EPEVTQTPSHQVTQMGQEVILRCVPISNHLYFYWYRQILGQKVEFLVSFYNNEISEKSEIFDDQFSVERPDGSNFTLKIRSTKLEDSAMYFCASSVGLSTDAQYFGPGTRLTVL.

This clonotype was seen a few times. J is TRBJ1-5 and V is TRBV3-1; D may be TRBD1 (5 bases). Germline V CDR1 and CDR2: LGHDT, YNNKEL (reference sequence). The CDR3 consists of 14 residues. Trimming pared 3 bases from V and 3 bases from J, leaving 9 bases between. CDR3 bases: TGTGCCAGCAGCCAGGGACGGATCAATCAGCCCCAGCATTTT. Amino acid sequence: CASSQGRINQPQHF.

A note on this clonotype: A junction end diverges from the germline sequence, so it may reflect a read error. This chain links TRBV25-1 with TRBJ2-5, with D uncertain. Germline V gene data show CDR1 as MGHDK and CDR2 as SYGVNS. The CDR3 has 14 residues. CDR3 residues: CAGSDISLQETQYF. In DNA, the CDR3 is TGTGCCGGCAGTGACATAAGCCTACAAGAGACCCAGTACTTC.

There are a few counts of this clonotype. The rearrangement uses TRBV5-1 and TRBJ2-1, with 11 positions matching TRBD1. This CDR3 contains 15 residues. The V and J ends lost 4 bases and 5 bases, in that order; junction bases with no gene match: 5. In germline, CDR1 is SGHRS, CDR2 YFSETQ. DNA for the CDR3: TGCGCCAGCAGCCCTCGGACAGGGGGCCACAATGAGCAGTTCTTC. It specifies CASSPRTGGHNEQFF. Looking up the rest from reference TRBV5-1 and TRBJ2-1 gives the full variable domain: KAGVTQTPRYLIKTRGQQVTLSCSPISGHRSVSWYQQTPGQGLQFLFEYFSETQRNKGNFPGRFSGRQFSNSRSEMNVSTLELGDSALYLCASSPRTGGHNEQFFGPGTRLTVL.

In this sample, this clonotype turned up once. The J gene is TRBJ2-3, the V gene TRBV20-1; D is perhaps TRBD1 or TRBD2 (5 bases each). CDR3 length: 14 amino acids. Per the germline V gene, CDR1 is DFQATT and CDR2 is SNEGSKA (reference sequence). Trimming pared 5 bases from V and 2 bases from J, leaving 14 bases between. The CDR3 DNA reads TGCAGTGCTGGGGGAAAGCGCACCACAGATACGCAGTATTTT. This sequence encodes CSAGGKRTTDTQYF.

The sample holds many counts of this clonotype. The chain employs TRBV20-1 and TRBJ1-6, with D tentatively TRBD1 (5 bases). Germline V CDR1 and CDR2: DFQATT, SNEGSKA (reference sequence). The germline V and J ends were trimmed by 0 bases and 9 bases, with 12 bases remaining between them. The CDR3 sequence is 14 residues long. The CDR3 bases are TGCAGTGCTAGAGATCAAGGGGCCAGTTCACCCCTCCACTTT. Its translation: CSARDQGASSPLHF.